This T cell receptor beta chain was captured in a study of OX40 agonist ivuxolimab in advanced cancers. Using immunoSEQ multiplex PCR, the repertoire was profiled, and TCRdb retains in-frame clones only, with some absent. This sample has roughly 79,000 clones, with 85% found just once. V shed 2 bases and J shed 3 bases, with 8 bases lying between them. The CDR3 extends over 12 amino acids. Germline assignment: CDR1 SQVTM and CDR2 ANQGSEA. The rearrangement uses TRBV29-1 and TRBJ2-7; unclear D gene. The clonotype originates from an adult with an advanced solid tumor such as melanoma, head and neck, liver or kidney cancer. The starting material was CD4+ or CD8+ T cells sorted from blood, obtained in a trial of the OX40 agonist ivuxolimab. The CDR3 loop reads CSVETVFYEQYF. The DNA of the CDR3 is TGCAGCGTTGAAACAGTTTTCTACGAGCAGTACTTC.